One sample yielded the 7 T cell receptor beta chains listed below, sequenced in a study of identical twins. Each CDR3 protein gets one entry after TCRdb re-called the 5' RACE reads with MiXCR. Of about 470,000 distinct CDR3 sequences detected, 24% appear once; the ten largest clones hold roughly 3%. This same sample was also taken into another study, of T cells expressing NK-cell markers.

The sequenced sample consisted of CD4+ T cells sorted from blood. These receptors were taken from a woman between 18 and 29 years old in good health.

V gene TRBV5-1 combines with J gene TRBJ2-2, with 7 bases identical to TRBD2. V was pared by 7 bases and J by 6 bases, with 6 bases of the junction left unmatched. Germline V lookup: CDR1 SGHRS, CDR2 YFSETQ. The CDR3 covers 13 residues. This CDR3 reads CASGSGSAGELFF. DNA of the CDR3: TGCGCCAGCGGTAGCGGGTCCGCCGGGGAGCTGTTTTTT.

The rearrangement links TRBV10-2 to TRBJ2-5; D possibly uses TRBD1 or TRBD2 (7 bases each). Per the germline V gene, CDR1 is WSHSY and CDR2 is SAAADI. The CDR3 sequence is 16 residues long. With 3 bases removed from V and 1 base from J, the gap between germline ends came to 15 bases. In nucleotides, the CDR3 is TGCGCCAGCAGTGATCCGGGGGGACAGAGCCAAGAGACCCAGTACTTC. Translation gives CASSDPGGQSQETQYF.

V is TRBV7-2 and J is TRBJ1-6, with 10 bases identical to TRBD1. The length of the CDR3 is 16 residues. V shed 3 bases, J shed 7 bases, and the junction held 6 bases outside the gene matches. Germline lookup yields CDR1 SGHTA and CDR2 FQGNSA. The CDR3 nucleotides read TGTGCCAGCAGCTTCCGGACAGGGGGAACGAATTCACCCCTCCACTTT. Translating gives CASSFRTGGTNSPLHF.

This clonotype was recorded a few times. The chain is built from TRBV7-9 and TRBJ2-1; D is ambiguous. Germline assignment: CDR1 SEHNR and CDR2 FQNEAQ (reference sequence). The ends were cut back, 2 bases at V and 7 bases at J, with 18 bases in the middle. This CDR3 is built from 16 residues. CDR3 protein: CASSLIAAGVTNEQFF. As DNA, the CDR3 is TGTGCCAGCAGCTTAATCGCGGCTGGCGTAACTAATGAGCAGTTCTTC. The whole variable domain, remainder taken from reference TRBV7-9 and TRBJ2-1, is DTGVSQNPRHKITKRGQNVTFRCDPISEHNRLYWYRQTLGQGPEFLTYFQNEAQLEKSRLLSDRFSAERPKGSFSTLEIQRTEQGDSAMYLCASSLIAAGVTNEQFFGPGTRLTVL.

The chain uses TRBV11-1 and TRBJ2-2, with TRBD2 identical over 9 bases. Germline V gene data show CDR1 as SGHAT and CDR2 as FQDESV (reference sequence). This CDR3 has 16 residues. The V gene end was trimmed by 5 bases and the J gene end by 1 base; junction bases not matched to a gene: 5. The CDR3 coding sequence is TGTGCCAGCAGCCTACAACTAGCGGGGAACACCGGGGAGCTGTTTTTT. It yields the protein CASSLQLAGNTGELFF.

The rearrangement joins TRBV6-2 or TRBV6-3 to TRBJ1-2; no clear D. With 11 bases removed from V and 3 bases from J, the gap between germline ends came to 13 bases. Germline assignment: CDR1 MNHEY and CDR2 SVGEGT. CDR3 length: 12 residues. CDR3 nucleotides: TGTGCCTCCGCACGGCTCCACTATGGCTACACCTTC. It yields the protein CASARLHYGYTF.

This clonotype was found a few times. The chain carries TRBV20-1 and TRBJ2-1; 9 nucleotides align to TRBD2. The CDR3 has 16 amino acids. Trimming took 2 bases from V and 4 from J; bases not matched to a gene: 9. Germline CDR1 is DFQATT and CDR2 is SNEGSKA (reference sequence). CDR3 protein: CSARTSLAGMYNEQFF. CDR3 nucleotide sequence: TGCAGTGCTAGAACGTCTCTAGCGGGGATGTACAATGAGCAGTTCTTC.